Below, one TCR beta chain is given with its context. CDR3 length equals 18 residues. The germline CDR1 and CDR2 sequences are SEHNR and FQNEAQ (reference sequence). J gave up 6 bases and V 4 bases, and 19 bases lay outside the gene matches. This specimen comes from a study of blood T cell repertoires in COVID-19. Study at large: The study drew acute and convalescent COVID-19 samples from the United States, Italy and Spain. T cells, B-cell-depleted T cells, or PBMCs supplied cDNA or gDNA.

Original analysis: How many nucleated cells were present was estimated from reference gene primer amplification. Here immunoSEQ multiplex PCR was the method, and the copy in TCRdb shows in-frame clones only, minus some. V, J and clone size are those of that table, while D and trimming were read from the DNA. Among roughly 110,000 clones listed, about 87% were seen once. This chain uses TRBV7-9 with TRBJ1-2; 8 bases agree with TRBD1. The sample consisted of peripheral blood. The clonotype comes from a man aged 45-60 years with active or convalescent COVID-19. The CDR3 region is CASSSEGRGRIGRHGYTF. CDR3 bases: TGTGCCAGCAGCTCAGAGGGCAGGGGGCGAATTGGGCGTCATGGCTACACCTTC.